This T cell receptor (beta chain) was obtained from a study of cytomegalovirus exposure and HLA in healthy donors. Study background: In an earlier analysis, 95 million to 130 million unique TCR beta sequences were found from approximately 190 million T cells.

Amplification used 60 Vbeta primers and 13 Jbeta primers. The table came from immunoSEQ multiplex PCR; TCRdb's copy has only in-frame clones and leaves some out. The table has about 140,000 clones, over 65% seen once. Details on this clone: Antigen unknown.

V was trimmed by 5 bases and J by 6 bases, leaving 29 bases between them. The CDR3 contains 19 residues. Germline V CDR1 and CDR2: SEHNR, FQNEAQ (reference sequence). Study conclusions and caveats: Roughly uniform depth of sequencing across donors was assumed in presence/absence analyses. Immune exposure was documented only through CMV serostatus.

This clonotype originated in a female donor in good health and CMV-seronegative. The rearrangement joins TRBV7-9 to TRBJ1-5; D unresolved. Specimen: PBMCs. Here the CDR3 DNA reads TGTGCCAGCAGCCGTCAATTTCGGGCTTCATTGCGGGAGAGTCAGCCCCAGCATTTT. It translates to CASSRQFRASLRESQPQHF.